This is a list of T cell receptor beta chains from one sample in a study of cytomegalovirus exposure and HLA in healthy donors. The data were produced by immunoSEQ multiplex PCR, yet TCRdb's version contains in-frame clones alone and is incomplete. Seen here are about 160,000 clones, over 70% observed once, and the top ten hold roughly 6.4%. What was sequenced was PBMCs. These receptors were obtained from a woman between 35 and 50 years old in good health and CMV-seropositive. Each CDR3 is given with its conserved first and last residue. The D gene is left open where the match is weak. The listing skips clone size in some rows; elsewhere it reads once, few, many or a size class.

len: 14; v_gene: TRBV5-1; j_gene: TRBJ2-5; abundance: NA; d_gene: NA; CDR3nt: TGCGCCAGCAGCTTGGTCGCAGGGGTAGAGACCCAGTACTTC; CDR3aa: CASSLVAGVETQYF
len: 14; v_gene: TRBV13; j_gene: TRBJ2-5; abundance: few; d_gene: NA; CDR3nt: TGTGCCAGCAGCTCCCGGGGATGGCTAGAGACCCAGTACTTC; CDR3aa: CASSSRGWLETQYF
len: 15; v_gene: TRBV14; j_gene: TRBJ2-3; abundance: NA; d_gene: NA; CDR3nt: TGTGCCAGCAGCCAAGGACTAGAGGACGCGAGGACGCAGTATTTT; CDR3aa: CASSQGLEDARTQYF
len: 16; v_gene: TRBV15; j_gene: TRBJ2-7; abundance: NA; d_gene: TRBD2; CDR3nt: TGTGCCACCAGCAGAGATGGCGGGGGTTCCTTTTACGAGCAGTACTTC; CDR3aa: CATSRDGGGSFYEQYF
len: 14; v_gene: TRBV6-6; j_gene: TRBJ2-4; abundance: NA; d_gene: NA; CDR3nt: TGTGCCAGCAGTCAAACTGTCGACAGAAACATTCAGTACTTC; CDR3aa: CASSQTVDRNIQYF
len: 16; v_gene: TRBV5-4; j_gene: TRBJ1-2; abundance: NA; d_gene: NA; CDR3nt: TGTGCCAGCAGCCCTTCCCTCCCAGGACTTAACTATGGCTACACCTTC; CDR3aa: CASSPSLPGLNYGYTF
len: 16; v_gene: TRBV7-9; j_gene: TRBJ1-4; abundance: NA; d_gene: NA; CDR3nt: TGTGCCAGCAGCCCGGGATCCCTTGGAACTAATGAAAAACTGTTTTTT; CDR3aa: CASSPGSLGTNEKLFF
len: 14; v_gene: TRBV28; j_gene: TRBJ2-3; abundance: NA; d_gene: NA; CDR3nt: TGTGCCAGCAGTTCTGGCCAGAGCACAGATACGCAGTATTTT; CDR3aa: CASSSGQSTDTQYF
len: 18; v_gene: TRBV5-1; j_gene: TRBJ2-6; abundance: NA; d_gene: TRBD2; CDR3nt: TGCGCCAGCAGCTTGGTAGCGGGGGGCCTGTTAGGGGCCAACGTCCTGACTTTC; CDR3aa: CASSLVAGGLLGANVLTF
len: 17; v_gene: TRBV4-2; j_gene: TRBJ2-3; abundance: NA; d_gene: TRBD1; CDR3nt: TGTGCCAGCAGCCAAGACCTTTCGGACAGGGGTTTGGGTACGCAGTATTTT; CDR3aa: CASSQDLSDRGLGTQYF
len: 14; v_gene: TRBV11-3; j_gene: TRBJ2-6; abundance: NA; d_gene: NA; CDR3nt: TGTGCCAGCAGCTCGGGGTCTGGGGCCAACGTCCTGACTTTC; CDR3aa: CASSSGSGANVLTF
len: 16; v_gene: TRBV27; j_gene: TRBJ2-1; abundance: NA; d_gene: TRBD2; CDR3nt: TGTGCCAGCAGTGAGGGACTAGCCCAAGCCTACAATGAGCAGTTCTTC; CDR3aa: CASSEGLAQAYNEQFF
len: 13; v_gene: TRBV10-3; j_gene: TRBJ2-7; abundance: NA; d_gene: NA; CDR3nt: TGTGCCACGAACCGGGACAAAGACTACGAGCAGTACTTC; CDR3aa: CATNRDKDYEQYF
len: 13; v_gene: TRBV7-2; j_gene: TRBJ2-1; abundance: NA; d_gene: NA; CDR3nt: TGTGCCAGCGGGGGGAGCTCCTACAATGAGCAGTTCTTC; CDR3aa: CASGGSSYNEQFF
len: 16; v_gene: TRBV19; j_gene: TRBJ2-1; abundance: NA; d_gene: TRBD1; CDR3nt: TGTGCCAGTAGTAGAACGACAGGGGTCTCTAGTAATGAGCAGTTCTTC; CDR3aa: CASSRTTGVSSNEQFF
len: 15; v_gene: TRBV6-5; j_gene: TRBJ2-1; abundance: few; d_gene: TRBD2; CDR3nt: TGTGCCAGCAGTTACGGGCCGGGGGGTTACAATGAGCAGTTCTTC; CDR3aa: CASSYGPGGYNEQFF
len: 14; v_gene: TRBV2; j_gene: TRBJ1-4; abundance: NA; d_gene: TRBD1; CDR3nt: TGTGCCAGCAGCCGACAGGGGTTTAATGAAAAACTGTTTTTT; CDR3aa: CASSRQGFNEKLFF
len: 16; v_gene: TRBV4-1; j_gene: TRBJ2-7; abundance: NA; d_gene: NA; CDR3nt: TGCGCCAGCAGCCAAGAGGGGCGGGACGGAAGACAGGAGCAGTACTTC; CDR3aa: CASSQEGRDGRQEQYF
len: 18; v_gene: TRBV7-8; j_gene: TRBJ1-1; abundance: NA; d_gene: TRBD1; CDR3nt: TGTGCCAGCAGCTTAGGATGGGGACAGGGGGCGTTGAACACTGAAGCTTTCTTT; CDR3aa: CASSLGWGQGALNTEAFF
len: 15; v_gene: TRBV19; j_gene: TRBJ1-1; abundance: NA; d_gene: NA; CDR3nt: TGTGCCAGTACCCTGGCCGGGGGAGGAAACACTGAAGCTTTCTTT; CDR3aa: CASTLAGGGNTEAFF